Below are 13 T cell receptor beta chains sequenced from a single sample in a study of somatic mutations in cytotoxic T cells in rheumatoid arthritis. Repertoires were generated with immunoSEQ multiplex PCR, while TCRdb's copy carries only in-frame clones and drops some. The table records 15,000 to 20,000 clones, 65% to 75% of them present only once. Sequenced input: CD8+ T cells sorted from blood. The receptors here all came from a man in his 60s in good health.

V usage is TRBV7-9 and J usage is TRBJ1-1; 8 bases are a match to TRBD1. The CDR3 is 12 residues long. Germline CDR1 reads SEHNR; CDR2 reads FQNEAQ (reference sequence). V lost 4 bases, J lost 13 bases, and 8 bases stayed unmatched. The CDR3 DNA reads as TGTGCCAGCAGCTCGACAGGGGATTCAGATTTCTTT. Translating gives CASSSTGDSDFF.

This rearrangement joins TRBV6-1 to TRBJ2-7; 10 nucleotides line up with TRBD2. CDR3 length: 15 amino acids. Germline CDR1 and CDR2: MNHNS and SASEGT. The V segment lost 2 bases and the J segment 3 bases; nucleotides outside the gene matches: 4. The CDR3: CASSEIGLADYEQYF. DNA for the CDR3: TGTGCCAGCAGTGAAATCGGACTAGCGGACTACGAGCAGTACTTC.

The J gene is TRBJ2-5, the V gene TRBV5-6; TRBD1 might be the D (5 bases). V was shortened by 3 bases and J by 3 bases, with 15 bases between the two germline ends. The CDR3 is 15 amino acids. The germline V gene encodes CDR1 SGHDT and CDR2 YYEEEE. The DNA of the CDR3 is TGTGCCAGCAGCTCAGATCTCGACAGCAAAGAGACCCAGTACTTC. Amino acid sequence: CASSSDLDSKETQYF.

The chain carries TRBV6-5 and TRBJ1-5; D not certain. Germline loops: CDR1 MNHEY, CDR2 SVGAGI. V was clipped by 7 bases and J by 0 bases, with 10 bases between them. This CDR3 has 14 residues. The CDR3 spells CASKWRNSNQPQHF. For the CDR3, the DNA is TGTGCCAGCAAGTGGCGGAATAGCAATCAGCCCCAGCATTTT.

This clone has only a few counts. The chain couples TRBV27 to TRBJ2-7; the match to TRBD2 covers 9 bases. Losses at the gene ends were 5 bases for V and 2 bases for J; bases not matched to a gene: 4. Germline V gene data show CDR1 as MNHEY and CDR2 as SMNVEV (reference sequence). The CDR3 is made up of 14 amino acids. The CDR3 loop is CASSTSGYTYEQYF. The CDR3 DNA sequence: TGTGCCAGCAGTACTAGCGGGTATACCTACGAGCAGTACTTC.

The chain recombines TRBV5-6 with TRBJ1-1, with a tentative D call TRBD1 (6 bases). Germline V gives CDR1 SGHDT, CDR2 YYEEEE. CDR3 length: 11 residues. The V gene lost 4 bases and the J gene lost 11 bases, with 12 bases spanning the gap. The CDR3 spells CASSQGGDAFF. CDR3 bases: TGTGCCAGCAGCCAAGGGGGAGACGCTTTCTTT. Variable domain in full (rest from reference TRBV5-6 and TRBJ1-1): DAGVTQSPTHLIKTRGQQVTLRCSPKSGHDTVSWYQQALGQGPQFIFQYYEEEERQRGNFPDRFSGHQFPNYSSELNVNALLLGDSALYLCASSQGGDAFFGQGTRLTVV.

This chain links TRBV18 with TRBJ1-1, with D possibly being TRBD1 (5 bases). The CDR3 extends over 14 amino acids. The V and J ends lost 2 bases and 5 bases respectively, with 12 bases between them. From germline, CDR1 is KGHSH and CDR2 LQKENI. CDR3 bases: TGTGCCAGCTCACCAATAACAGGAAATACTGAAGCTTTCTTT. As protein: CASSPITGNTEAFF.

Remarks on this clone: Other DNA sequences within the sample encode an identical CDR3. CDR3 amino acids: CASSLGSSGNTIYF. CDR3 coding DNA: TGTGCCAGCAGCTTGGGCAGCTCTGGAAACACCATATATTTT. The chain combines TRBV7-3 with TRBJ1-3; D is unclear. This CDR3 comprises 14 residues. Trimming took off 3 bases at V and 0 bases at J, with 6 bases between the two ends. Germline V gene sequence: CDR1 SGHTA, CDR2 FQGTGA.

The chain has TRBV29-1 and TRBJ2-3; 10 nucleotides line up with TRBD2. V lost 2 bases and J lost 0; bases outside the gene matches: 5. The CDR3 extends over 16 amino acids. Germline V gene sequence: CDR1 SQVTM, CDR2 ANQGSEA. CDR3 nucleotides: TGCAGCGTTGAACAAGCGGGAGGGCCTAGCACAGATACGCAGTATTTT. Translation gives CSVEQAGGPSTDTQYF.

The gene calls are TRBV5-8 and TRBJ2-3; 7 nucleotides match TRBD1. Germline assignment: CDR1 SGHTS and CDR2 YDEGEE. The CDR3 spans 16 residues. The junction had 10 bases not matched to a gene; V was cut back by 4 bases and J by 2 bases. The DNA for the CDR3 is TGTGCCAGCAGCCATCTCCGGGACAGTGTCACAGATACGCAGTATTTT. Residues: CASSHLRDSVTDTQYF.

This clone was detected a few times. The rearrangement links TRBV29-1 to TRBJ1-2; 9 bases fit TRBD1. V lost 5 bases to trimming and J lost 6 bases; unmatched junction nucleotides: 7. From germline, CDR1 is SQVTM and CDR2 ANQGSEA. This CDR3 comprises 13 residues. CDR3 loop: CSVTDRGGDGYTF. For the CDR3, the DNA is TGCAGCGTTACCGACAGGGGGGGAGATGGCTACACCTTC. Filled out from reference TRBV29-1 and TRBJ1-2, the complete variable domain reads SAVISQKPSRDICQRGTSLTIQCQVDSQVTMMFWYRQQPGQSLTLIATANQGSEATYESGFVIDKFPISRPNLTFSTLTVSNMSPEDSSIYLCSVTDRGGDGYTFGSGTRLTVV.

This chain uses TRBV19 with TRBJ2-5; D is possibly TRBD2 (6 bases). Germline V gene sequence: CDR1 LNHDA, CDR2 SQIVND (reference sequence). With 5 bases removed from V and 4 bases from J, the gap between germline ends came to 17 bases. This CDR3 contains 15 residues. The CDR3 coding sequence is TGTGCCAGTAGTGTAGGGGCTAGCGATGTAGAGACCCAGTACTTC. The encoded protein is CASSVGASDVETQYF.

This rearrangement joins TRBV2 to TRBJ2-5; perhaps TRBD1 as D (5 bases). Germline V gene sequence: CDR1 SNHLY, CDR2 FYNNEI. The CDR3 totals 12 residues. V was trimmed by 6 bases and J by 0 bases, leaving 5 bases between them. CDR3 in amino acids: CASRGDQETQYF. CDR3 bases: TGTGCCAGCAGAGGGGACCAAGAGACCCAGTACTTC.